Listed here are 27 T cell receptor beta chains from one sample, sequenced in a study of T cell changes during pregnancy in multiple sclerosis. Sequencing used immunoSEQ multiplex PCR; TCRdb keeps in-frame clones, though not all of them. This table holds approximately 100,000 clones, over 85% found once. The sample consisted of peripheral blood, taken in the second trimester of pregnancy. Receptors were obtained from a female donor with multiple sclerosis, enrolled in a pregnancy study.

The chain uses TRBV10-2 and TRBJ2-7, with 9 positions matching TRBD1. From germline, CDR1 is WSHSY and CDR2 SAAADI. This CDR3 is 15 amino acids long. The ends lost 6 bases at V and 4 bases at J; junction bases unmatched: 10. The CDR3 bases are TGCGCCAGCAGAGAGGGACAGGGAGGATCTTACGAGCAGTACTTC. Its protein is CASREGQGGSYEQYF.

The rearrangement joins TRBV6-5 to TRBJ1-1; 10 nucleotides agree with TRBD1. CDR1 is MNHEY and CDR2 is SVGAGI in the germline V gene. The CDR3 runs 15 residues. The V gene end was trimmed by 6 bases and the J gene end by 5 bases; junction bases not matched to a gene: 9. The CDR3 is CASSRPGQGRTEAFF. CDR3 sequence (DNA): TGTGCCAGCAGCCGTCCGGGACAGGGGCGTACTGAAGCTTTCTTT.

The J gene is TRBJ2-1, the V gene TRBV7-9; TRBD2 matches at 10 bases. V shed 5 bases, J shed 5 bases, and the junction held 9 bases outside the gene matches. The CDR3 is 16 residues long. Germline values: CDR1 SEHNR, CDR2 FQNEAQ (reference sequence). The CDR3 DNA reads TGTGCCAGCAGCAGGGAACCGGGACTAGCGAACAATGAGCAGTTCTTC. Translation gives CASSREPGLANNEQFF.

V usage is TRBV10-3 and J usage is TRBJ1-1; D perhaps matches TRBD1 (6 bases). The CDR3 consists of 11 residues. Trimming cost V 6 bases and J 4 bases, with 6 bases left between them. CDR1 ENHRY and CDR2 SYGVKD come from the germline V gene. CDR3 DNA: TGTGCCATCAGAGGGGGCACTGAAGCTTTCTTT. Translating it yields CAIRGGTEAFF.

The rearrangement uses TRBV28 and TRBJ2-5, with unresolved D. CDR3 length: 12 residues. Trimming left V 7 bases short and J 3 bases short, with 9 bases between. The germline CDR1 and CDR2 sequences are MDHEN and SYDVKM. The CDR3 spells CASTRSKETQYF. In DNA, the CDR3 is TGTGCCAGCACTAGGTCCAAAGAGACCCAGTACTTC.

V is TRBV2 and J is TRBJ1-6; no clear D gene. V was cut by 3 bases and J by 8 bases, with 8 bases left in between. CDR3 size: 13 residues. Germline V gene sequence: CDR1 SNHLY, CDR2 FYNNEI. CDR3 sequence reads: CASSEGRHSPLHF. CDR3 in DNA: TGTGCCAGCAGTGAGGGCAGACATTCACCCCTCCACTTT.

The rearrangement uses TRBV7-3 and TRBJ1-6; unclear D gene. Germline-derived CDR1 and CDR2 are SGHTA and FQGTGA. CDR3 length equals 15 residues. The V gene lost 6 bases and the J gene lost 0 bases, with 9 bases spanning the gap. CDR3 sequence reads: CASSQGSSYNSPLHF. CDR3 DNA: TGTGCCAGCAGTCAAGGGAGCTCCTATAATTCACCCCTCCACTTT.

The chain combines TRBV5-4 with TRBJ1-1, with a possible D match to TRBD1 (5 bases). This CDR3 region has 15 residues. Germline V gene sequence: CDR1 SGHNT, CDR2 YYREEE (reference sequence). V was pared by 4 bases and J by 2 bases, with 15 bases between. CDR3 sequence: CASSRKRGGNTEAFF. The CDR3 DNA follows: TGTGCCAGCAGCCGGAAAAGGGGAGGAAACACTGAAGCTTTCTTT.

The gene calls are TRBV2 and TRBJ2-3, with D maybe TRBD1 (6 bases). The ends were cut back, 6 bases at V and 5 bases at J, with 15 bases in the middle. This CDR3 is built from 14 residues. Per the germline V gene, CDR1 is SNHLY and CDR2 is FYNNEI. CDR3 nucleotides: TGTGCCAGCAGCCAACAGGGTTGGGGAGATACGCAGTATTTT. This translates into CASSQQGWGDTQYF.

This rearrangement joins TRBV7-8 to TRBJ2-7; possible D gene TRBD1, 5 bases. Germline V gene lookup returns CDR1 SGHVS and CDR2 FQNEAQ. This CDR3 spans 16 amino acids. The V end was cut by 1 base, the J end by 2 bases, with 15 bases between. The CDR3 reads CASSLEWGRNTYEQYF. CDR3 DNA sequence: TGTGCCAGCAGCTTAGAATGGGGCAGGAATACCTACGAGCAGTACTTC.

The chain joins TRBV7-9 to TRBJ2-2; 10 bases are shared with TRBD2. The CDR3 length is 15 residues. Germline-derived CDR1 and CDR2 are SEHNR and FQNEAQ (reference sequence). J lost 4 bases, V lost 5 bases, and 4 bases had no gene match. The CDR3 sequence is CASSPGLAVTGELFF. The CDR3 nucleotides read TGTGCCAGCAGCCCTGGACTAGCGGTCACCGGGGAGCTGTTTTTT.

This chain joins TRBV5-1 and TRBJ1-5; D is perhaps TRBD1 (5 bases). Germline V gene sequence: CDR1 SGHRS, CDR2 YFSETQ. This CDR3 contains 15 residues. The germline V and J ends were trimmed by 5 bases and 5 bases, with 17 bases remaining between them. CDR3 coding DNA: TGCGCCAGCAGGGCGGGGGTCTTGAGCGATCAGCCCCAGCATTTT. Its protein product is CASRAGVLSDQPQHF.

The V call is TRBV11-1, the J call TRBJ1-2; possible D gene TRBD1, 5 bases. The V gene lost 5 bases and the J gene lost 6 bases, with 22 bases spanning the gap. The CDR3 totals 16 residues. Germline loops: CDR1 SGHAT, CDR2 FQDESV (reference sequence). CDR3 nucleotides: TGTGCCAGCAGCCCCCTCTCCGGGGGTATCCATCATGGCTACACCTTC. As protein: CASSPLSGGIHHGYTF.

The chain recombines TRBV7-7 with TRBJ2-3, with D unresolved. Trimming removed 1 base at V and 6 bases at J, with 11 bases between. The CDR3 is 14 amino acids. Germline CDR1 and CDR2: SSHAT and FNYEAQ (reference sequence). This CDR3 reads CASSLGLIGDTQYF. The CDR3 DNA is TGTGCCAGCAGCTTAGGGTTGATCGGGGATACGCAGTATTTT.

V and J are TRBV7-9 and TRBJ1-4, with D possibly matching TRBD1 (5 bases). Germline CDR1 is SEHNR and CDR2 is FQNEAQ (reference sequence). Trimming pared 3 bases from V and 4 bases from J, leaving 12 bases between. CDR3 length equals 15 residues. DNA for the CDR3: TGTGCCAGCAGCTTTCAGGGCGGGGATAATGAAAAACTGTTTTTT. Its protein is CASSFQGGDNEKLFF.

This sequence joins TRBV28 and TRBJ2-7; 9 nucleotides line up with TRBD1. Unmatched junction bases numbered 17, after V lost 5 bases and J lost 6 bases. The V gene's germline CDR1 is MDHEN and CDR2 SYDVKM. This CDR3 contains 17 residues. The DNA for the CDR3 is TGTGCCAGCAGTGGGACAGGGTCCGCCTTCTATTTGGGCGAGCAGTACTTC. Translated, it gives CASSGTGSAFYLGEQYF.

The chain couples TRBV7-3 to TRBJ2-3; 11 bases are shared with TRBD2. V trimming: 6 bases; J trimming: 4 bases; junction bases outside the gene matches: 9. Germline-derived CDR1 and CDR2 are SGHTA and FQGTGA. The CDR3 totals 16 residues. This CDR3 is CASRSTSGSFSDTQYF. The CDR3 DNA reads as TGTGCCAGCAGAAGTACTAGCGGGAGTTTTTCAGATACGCAGTATTTT.

The V and J genes are TRBV30 and TRBJ1-1, with a tentative D call TRBD1 (5 bases). The V and J ends lost 3 bases and 1 base respectively, with 18 bases between them. This CDR3 comprises 16 residues. From germline, CDR1 is GTSNPN and CDR2 SVGIG (reference sequence). DNA for the CDR3: TGTGCCTGGAGCAAGCAGGGAAGGCCCTGGAACACTGAAGCTTTCTTT. This gives the protein CAWSKQGRPWNTEAFF.

CDR3 in amino acids: CASSLMTGGGTEAFF. In DNA form, the CDR3 reads TGCGCCAGCAGCTTGATGACAGGGGGCGGCACTGAAGCTTTCTTT. The V call is TRBV5-1, the J call TRBJ1-1, with 10 bases fitting TRBD1. The J segment lost 4 bases and the V segment lost 1 base, leaving 4 bases of the junction unmatched. The CDR3 sequence is 15 residues long. Per the germline V gene, CDR1 is SGHRS and CDR2 is YFSETQ.

A note on this clone: Other nucleotide sequences in the sample specify the same CDR3. The chain joins TRBV7-3 to TRBJ1-1, with a weak D call TRBD1 (5 bases). V lost 6 bases and J lost 4, with 12 bases in between. Germline assignment: CDR1 SGHTA and CDR2 FQGTGA. This CDR3 is 13 amino acids long. CDR3 coding DNA: TGTGCCAGCAGTCCTGGGGGGGGCACTGAAGCTTTCTTT. It yields the protein CASSPGGGTEAFF.

V gene TRBV27 combines with J gene TRBJ2-1; possible D gene TRBD2, 5 bases. This CDR3 has 14 amino acids. CDR1 and CDR2 from the germline V gene are MNHEY and SMNVEV (reference sequence). The V end lost 8 bases, the J end lost 4 bases, and 15 bases lay between the germline ends. Here the CDR3 DNA reads TGTGCCAGCTCCTCTGCGGGTACTTACAATGAGCAGTTCTTC. Encoded protein: CASSSAGTYNEQFF.

The chain employs TRBV11-3 and TRBJ2-7, with no clear D. From germline, CDR1 is SGHNT and CDR2 YENEEA. Trimming took 2 bases from V and 5 from J, leaving 16 bases between them. The CDR3 covers 15 residues. CDR3 loop: CASSLTLRNSHEQYF. The CDR3 DNA reads TGTGCCAGCAGCTTAACTTTGCGGAATTCCCACGAGCAGTACTTC.

This clone was found once. The rearrangement links TRBV18 to TRBJ2-7; no clear D. Germline loops: CDR1 KGHSH, CDR2 LQKENI. This CDR3 is built from 16 residues. Trimming took off 1 base at V and 0 bases at J, with 13 bases between the two ends. CDR3 residues: CASSPLPKLSSYEQYF. CDR3 DNA sequence: TGTGCCAGCTCACCACTACCAAAGCTTAGCTCCTACGAGCAGTACTTC.

The chain combines TRBV30 with TRBJ1-2; the match to TRBD1 covers 9 bases. The V segment lost 5 bases and the J segment 4 bases; nucleotides outside the gene matches: 8. CDR3 length equals 14 residues. Germline values: CDR1 GTSNPN, CDR2 SVGIG (reference sequence). This CDR3 reads CAWSGQGGSYGYTF. Here the CDR3 DNA reads TGTGCCTGGTCGGGACAGGGTGGATCCTATGGCTACACCTTC.

The CDR3 protein is CASSPSGERGYTF. CDR3 coding DNA: TGCGCCAGCAGCCCCAGCGGGGAGAGGGGCTACACCTTC. V gene TRBV5-1 combines with J gene TRBJ1-2, with D unclear. Trimming took 4 bases from V and 8 from J, leaving 15 bases between them. Germline V CDR1 and CDR2: SGHRS, YFSETQ. The CDR3 totals 13 residues.

This chain uses TRBV19 with TRBJ2-1, with D possibly matching TRBD1 (6 bases). V lost 2 bases and J 4 bases, leaving 15 bases between the germline ends. The CDR3 runs to 16 residues. The germline V gene has CDR1 LNHDA and CDR2 SQIVND (reference sequence). CDR3 protein: CASSISIQGPYNEQFF. The CDR3, as DNA: TGTGCCAGTAGTATATCGATCCAGGGGCCATACAATGAGCAGTTCTTC.

The J gene is TRBJ2-1, the V gene TRBV9, with 15 positions matching TRBD2. Germline trimming cut 3 bases from V and 9 bases from J; bases unmatched to any gene: 4. The CDR3 has 15 amino acids. Germline CDR1 is SGDLS and CDR2 is YYNGEE. The CDR3 region has the DNA TGTGCCAGCAGCGAGCGGACTAGCGGGGGGGGTGAGCAGTTCTTC. Its translation: CASSERTSGGGEQFF.